This TCR beta chain was documented in a study of patients and donors after allogeneic stem cell transplantation. TCRdb used MiXCR to reprocess the RT-PCR reads, holding one entry per CDR3 protein. The table lists about 400,000 distinct CDR3 sequences, approximately 16% of them singletons. V lost 0 bases, J lost 5 bases, and 3 bases lay in between. The CDR3 spans 12 residues. Per the germline V gene, CDR1 is ENHRY and CDR2 is SYGVKD. This clonotype was counted ten times or more. The chain employs TRBV10-3 and TRBJ2-3; unclear D gene. This clonotype was sampled from a human donor who was either an allogeneic HSCT recipient or a stem cell or donor lymphocyte infusion donor (not recorded which). It is not recorded whose cells these are; they may come from a transplant donor. Specimen: blood, either unsorted or a sorted T cell fraction (not recorded which). CDR3 DNA: TGTGCCATCAGTGAGTCTGGAGATACGCAGTATTTT. Translation: CAISESGDTQYF.